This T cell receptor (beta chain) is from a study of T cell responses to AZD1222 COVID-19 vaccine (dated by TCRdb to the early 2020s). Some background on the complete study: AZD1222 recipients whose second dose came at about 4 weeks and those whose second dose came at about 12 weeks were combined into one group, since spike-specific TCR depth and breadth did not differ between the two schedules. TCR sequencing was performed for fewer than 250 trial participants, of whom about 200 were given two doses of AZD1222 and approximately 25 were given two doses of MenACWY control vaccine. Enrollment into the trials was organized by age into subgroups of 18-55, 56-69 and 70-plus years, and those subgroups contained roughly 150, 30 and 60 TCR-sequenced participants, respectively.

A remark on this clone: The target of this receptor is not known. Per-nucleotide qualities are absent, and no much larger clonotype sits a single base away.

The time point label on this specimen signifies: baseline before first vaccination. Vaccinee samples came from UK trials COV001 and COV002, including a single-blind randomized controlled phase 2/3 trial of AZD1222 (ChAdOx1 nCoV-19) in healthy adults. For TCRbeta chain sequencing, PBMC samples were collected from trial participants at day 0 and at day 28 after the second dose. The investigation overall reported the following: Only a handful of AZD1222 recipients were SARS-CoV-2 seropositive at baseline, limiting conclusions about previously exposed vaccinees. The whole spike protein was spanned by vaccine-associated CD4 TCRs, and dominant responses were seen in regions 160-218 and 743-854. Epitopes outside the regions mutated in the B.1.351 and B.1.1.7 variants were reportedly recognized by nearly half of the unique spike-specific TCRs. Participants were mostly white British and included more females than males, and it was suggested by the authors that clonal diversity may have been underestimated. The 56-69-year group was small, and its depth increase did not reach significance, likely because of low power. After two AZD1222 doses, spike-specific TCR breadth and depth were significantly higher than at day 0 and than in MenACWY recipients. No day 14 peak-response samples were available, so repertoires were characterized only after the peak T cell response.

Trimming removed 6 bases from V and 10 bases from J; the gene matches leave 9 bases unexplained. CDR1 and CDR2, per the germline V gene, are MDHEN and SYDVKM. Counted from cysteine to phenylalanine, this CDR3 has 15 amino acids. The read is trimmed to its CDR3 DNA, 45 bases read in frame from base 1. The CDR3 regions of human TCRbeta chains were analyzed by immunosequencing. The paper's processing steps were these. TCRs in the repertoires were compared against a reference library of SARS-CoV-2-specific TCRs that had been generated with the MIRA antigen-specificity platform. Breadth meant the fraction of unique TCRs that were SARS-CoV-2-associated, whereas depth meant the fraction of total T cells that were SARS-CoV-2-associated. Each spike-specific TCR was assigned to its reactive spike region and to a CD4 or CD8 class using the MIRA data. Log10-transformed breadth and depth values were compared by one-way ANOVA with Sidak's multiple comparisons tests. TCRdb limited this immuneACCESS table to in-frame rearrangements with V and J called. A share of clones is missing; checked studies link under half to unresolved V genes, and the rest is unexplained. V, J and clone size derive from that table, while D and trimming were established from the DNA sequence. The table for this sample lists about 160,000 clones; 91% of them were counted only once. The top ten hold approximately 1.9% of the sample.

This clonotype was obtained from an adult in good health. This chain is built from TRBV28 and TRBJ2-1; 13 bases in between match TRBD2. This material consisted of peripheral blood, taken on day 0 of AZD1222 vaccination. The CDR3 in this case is CASRPGLAGLWEQFF. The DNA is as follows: TGTGCCAGCAGGCCGGGACTAGCGGGATTATGGGAGCAGTTCTTC.